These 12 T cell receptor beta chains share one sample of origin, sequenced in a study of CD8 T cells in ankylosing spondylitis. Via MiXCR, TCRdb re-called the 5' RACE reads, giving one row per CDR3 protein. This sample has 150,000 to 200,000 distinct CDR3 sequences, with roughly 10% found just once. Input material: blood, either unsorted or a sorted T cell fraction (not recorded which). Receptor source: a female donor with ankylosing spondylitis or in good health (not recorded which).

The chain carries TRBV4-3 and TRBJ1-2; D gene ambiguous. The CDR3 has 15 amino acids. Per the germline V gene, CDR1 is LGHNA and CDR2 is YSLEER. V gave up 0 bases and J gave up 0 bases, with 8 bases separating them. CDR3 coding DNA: TGCGCCAGCAGCCAAGATCGGGAGACTAACTATGGCTACACCTTC. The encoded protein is CASSQDRETNYGYTF.

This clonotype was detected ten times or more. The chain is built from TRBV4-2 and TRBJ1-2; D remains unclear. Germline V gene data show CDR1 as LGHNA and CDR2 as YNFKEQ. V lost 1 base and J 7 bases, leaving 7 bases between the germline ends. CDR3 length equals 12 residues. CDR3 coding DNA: TGTGCCAGCAGCCAAGGAGGGTTTGGCTACACCTTC. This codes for CASSQGGFGYTF.

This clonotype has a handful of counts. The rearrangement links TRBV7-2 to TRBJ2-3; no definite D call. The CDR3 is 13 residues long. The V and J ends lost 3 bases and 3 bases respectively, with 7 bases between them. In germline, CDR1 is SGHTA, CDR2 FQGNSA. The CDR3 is CASSLLTTDTQYF. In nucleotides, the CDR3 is TGTGCCAGCAGCTTGCTAACGACAGATACGCAGTATTTT.

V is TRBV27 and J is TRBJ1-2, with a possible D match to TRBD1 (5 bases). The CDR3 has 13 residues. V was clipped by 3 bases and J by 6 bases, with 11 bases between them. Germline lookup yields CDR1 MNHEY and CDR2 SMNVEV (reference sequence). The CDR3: CASSFGGADGYTF. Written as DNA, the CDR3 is TGTGCCAGCAGTTTCGGTGGGGCGGATGGCTACACCTTC.

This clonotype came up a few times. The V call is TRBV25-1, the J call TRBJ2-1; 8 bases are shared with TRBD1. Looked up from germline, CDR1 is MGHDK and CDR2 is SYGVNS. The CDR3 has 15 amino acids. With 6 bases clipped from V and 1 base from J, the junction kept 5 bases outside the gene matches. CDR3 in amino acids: CASSHRQGSYNEQFF. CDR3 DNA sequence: TGTGCCAGCAGCCACAGACAGGGGTCCTACAATGAGCAGTTCTTC.

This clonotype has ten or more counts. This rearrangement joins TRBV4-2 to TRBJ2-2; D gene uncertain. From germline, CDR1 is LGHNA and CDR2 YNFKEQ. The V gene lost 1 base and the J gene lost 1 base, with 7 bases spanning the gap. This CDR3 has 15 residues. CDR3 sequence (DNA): TGTGCCAGCAGCCAAGGGTGGGAGAACACCGGGGAGCTGTTTTTT. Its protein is CASSQGWENTGELFF.

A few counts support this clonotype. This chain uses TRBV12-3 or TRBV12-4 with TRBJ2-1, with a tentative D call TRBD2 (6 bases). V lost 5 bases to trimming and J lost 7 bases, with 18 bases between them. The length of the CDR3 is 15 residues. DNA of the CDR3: TGTGCCAGCAGTCATCCGTGGGAGGCTACGAATGAGCAGTTCTTC. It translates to CASSHPWEATNEQFF.

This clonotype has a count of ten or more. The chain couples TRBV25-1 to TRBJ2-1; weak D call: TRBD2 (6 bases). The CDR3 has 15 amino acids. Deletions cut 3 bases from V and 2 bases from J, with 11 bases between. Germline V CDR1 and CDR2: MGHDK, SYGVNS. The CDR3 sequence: CASSELAEAYNEQFF. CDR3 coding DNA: TGTGCCAGCAGTGAGTTAGCGGAAGCCTACAATGAGCAGTTCTTC.

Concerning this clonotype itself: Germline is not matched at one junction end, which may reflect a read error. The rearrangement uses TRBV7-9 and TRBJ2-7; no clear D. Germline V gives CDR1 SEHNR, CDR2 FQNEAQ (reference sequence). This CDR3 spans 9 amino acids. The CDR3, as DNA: TGTGCCAGCAGCCTCGGCGGACCCTTC. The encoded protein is CASSLGGPF.

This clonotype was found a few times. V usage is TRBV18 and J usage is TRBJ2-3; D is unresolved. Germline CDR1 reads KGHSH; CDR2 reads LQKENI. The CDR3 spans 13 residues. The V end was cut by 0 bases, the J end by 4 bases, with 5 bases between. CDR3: CASSPPNADTQYF. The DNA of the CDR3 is TGTGCCAGCTCACCACCGAATGCAGATACGCAGTATTTT.

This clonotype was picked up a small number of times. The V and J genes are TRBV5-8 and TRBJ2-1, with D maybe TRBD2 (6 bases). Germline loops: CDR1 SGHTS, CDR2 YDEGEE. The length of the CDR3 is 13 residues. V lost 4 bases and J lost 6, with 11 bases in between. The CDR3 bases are TGTGCCAGCAGCCACGGGACTGGCAATGAGCAGTTCTTC. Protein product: CASSHGTGNEQFF. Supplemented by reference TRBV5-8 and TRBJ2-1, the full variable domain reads EAGVTQSPTHLIKTRGQQATLRCSPISGHTSVYWYQQALGLGLQFLLWYDEGEERNRGNFPPRFSGRQFPNYSSELNVNALELEDSALYLCASSHGTGNEQFFGPGTRLTVL.

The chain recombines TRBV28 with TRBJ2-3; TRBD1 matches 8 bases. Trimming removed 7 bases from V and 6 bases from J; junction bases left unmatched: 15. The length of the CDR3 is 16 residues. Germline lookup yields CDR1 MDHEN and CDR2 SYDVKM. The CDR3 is CASTKDGRGREDTQYF. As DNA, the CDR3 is TGTGCCAGCACTAAAGATGGCAGGGGGCGTGAGGATACGCAGTATTTT.